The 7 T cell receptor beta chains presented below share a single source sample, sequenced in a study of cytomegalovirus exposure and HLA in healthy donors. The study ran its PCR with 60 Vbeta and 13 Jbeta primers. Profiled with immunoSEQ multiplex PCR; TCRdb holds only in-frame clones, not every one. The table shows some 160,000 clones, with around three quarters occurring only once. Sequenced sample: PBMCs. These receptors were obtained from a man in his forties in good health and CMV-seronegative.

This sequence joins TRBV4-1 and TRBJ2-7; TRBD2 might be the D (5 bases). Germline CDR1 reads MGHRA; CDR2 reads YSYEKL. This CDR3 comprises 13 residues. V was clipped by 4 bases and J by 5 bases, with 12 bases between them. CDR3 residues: CASSPGVEDEQYF. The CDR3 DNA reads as TGCGCCAGCAGCCCCGGGGTCGAGGACGAGCAGTACTTC.

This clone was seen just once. CDR3 loop: CASSAETSGTGELFF. The CDR3 DNA reads as TGTGCCAGCAGTGCTGAGACTAGTGGGACCGGGGAGCTGTTTTTT. V and J are TRBV2 and TRBJ2-2, with D tentatively TRBD2 (6 bases). The germline CDR1 and CDR2 sequences are SNHLY and FYNNEI. The CDR3 is 15 residues long. V was shortened by 4 bases and J by 5 bases, with 14 bases between the two germline ends.

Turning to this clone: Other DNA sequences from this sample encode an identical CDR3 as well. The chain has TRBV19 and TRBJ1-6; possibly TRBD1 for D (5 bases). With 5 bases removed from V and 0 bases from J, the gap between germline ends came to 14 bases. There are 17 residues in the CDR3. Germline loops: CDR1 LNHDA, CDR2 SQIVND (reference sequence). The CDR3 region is CASSAGLPSSYNSPLHF. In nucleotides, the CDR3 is TGTGCCAGTAGTGCGGGACTCCCAAGCTCCTATAATTCACCCCTCCACTTT.

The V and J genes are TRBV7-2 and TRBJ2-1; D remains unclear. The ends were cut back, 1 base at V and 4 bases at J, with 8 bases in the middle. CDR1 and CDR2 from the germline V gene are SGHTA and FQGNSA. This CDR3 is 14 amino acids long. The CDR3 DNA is TGTGCCAGCAGCTTAGGGTGGGCTTACAATGAGCAGTTCTTC. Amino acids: CASSLGWAYNEQFF.

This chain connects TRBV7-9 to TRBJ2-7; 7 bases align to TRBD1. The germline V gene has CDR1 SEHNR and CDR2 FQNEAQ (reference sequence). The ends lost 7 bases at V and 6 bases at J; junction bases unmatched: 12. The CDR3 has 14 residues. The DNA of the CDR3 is TGTGCCAGCACCAAAGAGGGGGCAGGGAGCGAGCAGTACTTC. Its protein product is CASTKEGAGSEQYF. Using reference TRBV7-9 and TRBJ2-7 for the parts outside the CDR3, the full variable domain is DTGVSQNPRHKITKRGQNVTFRCDPISEHNRLYWYRQTLGQGPEFLTYFQNEAQLEKSRLLSDRFSAERPKGSFSTLEIQRTEQGDSAMYLCASTKEGAGSEQYFGPGTRLTVT.

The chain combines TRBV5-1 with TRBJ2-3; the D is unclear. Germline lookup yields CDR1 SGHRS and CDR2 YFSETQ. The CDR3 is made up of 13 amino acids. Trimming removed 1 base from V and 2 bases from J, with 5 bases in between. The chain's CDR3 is CASSLQITDTQYF. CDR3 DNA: TGCGCCAGCAGCTTGCAGATCACAGATACGCAGTATTTT. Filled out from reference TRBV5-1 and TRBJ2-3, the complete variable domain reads KAGVTQTPRYLIKTRGQQVTLSCSPISGHRSVSWYQQTPGQGLQFLFEYFSETQRNKGNFPGRFSGRQFSNSRSEMNVSTLELGDSALYLCASSLQITDTQYFGPGTRLTVL.

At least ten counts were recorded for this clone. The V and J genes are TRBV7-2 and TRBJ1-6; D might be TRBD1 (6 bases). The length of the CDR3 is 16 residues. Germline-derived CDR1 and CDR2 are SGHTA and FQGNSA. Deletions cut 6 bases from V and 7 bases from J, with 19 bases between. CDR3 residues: CASRQRQAVANSPLHF. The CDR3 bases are TGTGCCAGCAGACAACGACAGGCCGTGGCCAATTCACCCCTCCACTTT. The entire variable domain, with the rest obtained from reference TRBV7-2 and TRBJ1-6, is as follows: GAGVSQSPSNKVTEKGKDVELRCDPISGHTALYWYRQSLGQGLEFLIYFQGNSAPDKSGLPSDRFSAERTGGSVSTLTIQRTQQEDSAVYLCASRQRQAVANSPLHFGNGTRLTVT.